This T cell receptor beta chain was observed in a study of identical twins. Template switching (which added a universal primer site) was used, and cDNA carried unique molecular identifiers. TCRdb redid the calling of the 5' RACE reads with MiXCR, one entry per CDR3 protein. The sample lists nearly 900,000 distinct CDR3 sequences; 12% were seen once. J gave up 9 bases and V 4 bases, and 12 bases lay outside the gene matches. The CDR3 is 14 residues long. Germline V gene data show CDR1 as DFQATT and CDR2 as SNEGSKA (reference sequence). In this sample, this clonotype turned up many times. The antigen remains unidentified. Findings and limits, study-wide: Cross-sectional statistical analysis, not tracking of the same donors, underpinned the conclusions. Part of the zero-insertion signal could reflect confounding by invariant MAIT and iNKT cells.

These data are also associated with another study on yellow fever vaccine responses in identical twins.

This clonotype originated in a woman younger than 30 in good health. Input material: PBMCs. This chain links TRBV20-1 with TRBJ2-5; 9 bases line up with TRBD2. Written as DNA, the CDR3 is TGCAGTGCTATCCTGACTAGCGGAGAAATGGCCCAGTACTTC. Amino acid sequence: CSAILTSGEMAQYF.